The 10 T cell receptor beta chains below all came from one sample that was sequenced in a study of beta chain features in type 1 diabetes. Every isolated RNA sample was fully reverse transcribed, so sequencing captured expressed TCRB transcripts. Generated by immunoSEQ multiplex PCR, the TCRdb table keeps only in-frame clones and is missing some. The table has 350,000 to 400,000 clones, over 12% seen once; the top ten hold 0.019%. Sequenced: naive CD4+ T cells from blood. The source is a woman between 18 and 30 years old in good health.

V usage is TRBV4-2 and J usage is TRBJ2-2; the match to TRBD1 covers 9 bases. J gave up 7 bases and V 4 bases, and 13 bases lay outside the gene matches. The CDR3 has 17 amino acids. Germline-derived CDR1 and CDR2 are LGHNA and YNFKEQ. The CDR3 is CASSPPNRGRLVGELFF. The CDR3 DNA is TGTGCCAGCAGCCCCCCCAACAGGGGGCGCCTTGTCGGGGAGCTGTTTTTT.

The chain uses TRBV2 and TRBJ2-1, with TRBD1 as a possible D gene (5 bases). Germline assignment: CDR1 SNHLY and CDR2 FYNNEI. The CDR3 sequence is 13 residues long. Trimming took off 3 bases at V and 10 bases at J, with 13 bases between the two ends. CDR3 residues: CASSDLGAREQFF. The CDR3 DNA sequence: TGTGCCAGCAGTGATTTAGGGGCAAGAGAGCAGTTCTTC.

The chain recombines TRBV28 with TRBJ2-7; TRBD1 is a possible D gene (6 bases). The length of the CDR3 is 13 residues. Trimming took 11 bases from V and 2 from J, leaving 16 bases between them. Germline lookup yields CDR1 MDHEN and CDR2 SYDVKM. In nucleotides, the CDR3 is TGTGCCTCAGGGGCGGACGGTCCCTACGAGCAGTACTTC. This gives the protein CASGADGPYEQYF.

This rearrangement joins TRBV6-6 to TRBJ2-6; 7 bases agree with TRBD1. CDR1 and CDR2 (germline): MNHNY, SVGAGI (reference sequence). J was trimmed by 2 bases and V by 6 bases; bases with no gene match: 4. CDR3 length: 15 amino acids. The CDR3 bases are TGTGCCAGCAGAGTAACAGGGGCTGGGGCCAACGTCCTGACTTTC. Protein: CASRVTGAGANVLTF.

The chain couples TRBV30 to TRBJ2-7, with a possible D match to TRBD2 (5 bases). V dropped 5 bases and J dropped 3 bases, with 11 bases sitting between them. This CDR3 region has 12 residues. Germline loops: CDR1 GTSNPN, CDR2 SVGIG (reference sequence). CDR3 sequence reads: CAWGRGVYEQYF. The CDR3 nucleotides are TGTGCCTGGGGACGGGGAGTCTACGAGCAGTACTTC.

The chain links TRBV21-1 to TRBJ2-7; the DNA was not compared with TRBD1, the D call given in the table. TRBV21-1 is assigned pseudogene status. CDR3 size: 20 residues. CDR3 bases: TGTGCCAGCAGCTCGGTTACCCGGGACAGGGGACGGTACCTACTAAAGGGGCAGTACTTC. It specifies CASSSVTRDRGRYLLKGQYF.

Written as DNA, the CDR3 is TGTGCCAGCAGCTCGGGAACCCTTACCACAGATACGCAGTATTTT. Translation gives CASSSGTLTTDTQYF. V gene TRBV11-3 combines with J gene TRBJ2-3; D is possibly TRBD2 (5 bases). The V end was cut by 4 bases, the J end by 2 bases, with 13 bases between. Per germline, CDR1 SGHNT and CDR2 YENEEA. The CDR3 length is 15 residues.

The chain has TRBV29-1 and TRBJ1-2; 8 bases agree with TRBD1. The junction had 8 bases not matched to a gene; V was cut back by 4 bases and J by 7 bases. Germline V CDR1 and CDR2: SQVTM, ANQGSEA. CDR3 size: 13 residues. For the CDR3, the DNA is TGCAGCGTTGGGCTACAGGGGGTAGGTGGCTACACCTTC. Amino acid sequence: CSVGLQGVGGYTF.

This chain connects TRBV9 to TRBJ2-1; 8 nucleotides line up with TRBD2. Losses at the gene ends were 0 bases for V and 8 bases for J; bases not matched to a gene: 10. This CDR3 contains 16 residues. CDR1 is SGDLS, CDR2 YYNGEE, per germline. CDR3 in amino acids: CASSVAPTGGPDEQFF. CDR3 sequence (DNA): TGTGCCAGCAGCGTAGCCCCAACGGGAGGGCCGGATGAGCAGTTCTTC.

In its sample, this clone was seen a few times. This chain joins TRBV6-5 and TRBJ1-1; D not resolved. CDR3 length equals 13 residues. Germline CDR1 reads MNHEY; CDR2 reads SVGAGI. Trimming pared 5 bases from V and 4 bases from J, leaving 11 bases between. This chain's CDR3 is CASSRWEGTEAFF. The DNA for the CDR3 is TGTGCCAGCAGTCGATGGGAGGGCACTGAAGCTTTCTTT.